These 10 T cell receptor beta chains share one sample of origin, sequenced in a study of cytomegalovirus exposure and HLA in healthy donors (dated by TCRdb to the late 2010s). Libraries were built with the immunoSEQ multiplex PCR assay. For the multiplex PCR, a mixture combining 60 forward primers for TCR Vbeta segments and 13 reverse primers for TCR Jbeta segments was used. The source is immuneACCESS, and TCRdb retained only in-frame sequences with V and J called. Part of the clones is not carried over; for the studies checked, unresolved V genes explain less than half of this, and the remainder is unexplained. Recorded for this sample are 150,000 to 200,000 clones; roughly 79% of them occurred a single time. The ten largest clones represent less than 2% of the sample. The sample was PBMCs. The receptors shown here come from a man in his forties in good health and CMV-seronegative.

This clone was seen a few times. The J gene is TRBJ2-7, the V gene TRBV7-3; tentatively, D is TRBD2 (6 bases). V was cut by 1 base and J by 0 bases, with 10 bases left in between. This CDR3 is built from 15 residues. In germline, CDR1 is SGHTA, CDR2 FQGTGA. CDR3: CASSLMGLTSYEQYF. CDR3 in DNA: TGTGCCAGCAGCTTAATGGGACTCACCTCCTACGAGCAGTACTTC.

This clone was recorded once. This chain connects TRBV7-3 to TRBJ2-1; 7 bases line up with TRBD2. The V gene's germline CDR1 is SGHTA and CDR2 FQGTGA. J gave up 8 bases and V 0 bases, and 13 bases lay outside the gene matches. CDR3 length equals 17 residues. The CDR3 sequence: CASSLTVGGRAGYEQFF. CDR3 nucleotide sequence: TGTGCCAGCAGCTTAACTGTAGGAGGGAGGGCCGGGTATGAGCAGTTCTTC.

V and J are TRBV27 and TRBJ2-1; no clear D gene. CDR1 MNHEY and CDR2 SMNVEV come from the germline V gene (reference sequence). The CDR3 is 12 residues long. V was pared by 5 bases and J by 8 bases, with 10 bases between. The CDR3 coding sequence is TGTGCCAGCAGTATCCCCGGAGATGAGCAGTTCTTC. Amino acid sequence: CASSIPGDEQFF.

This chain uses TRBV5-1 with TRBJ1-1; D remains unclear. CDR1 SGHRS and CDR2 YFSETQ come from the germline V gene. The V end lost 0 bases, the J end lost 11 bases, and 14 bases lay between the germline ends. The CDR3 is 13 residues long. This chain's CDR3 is CASSLAGRGAAFF. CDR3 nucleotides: TGCGCCAGCAGCTTGGCAGGTCGGGGAGCGGCTTTCTTT.

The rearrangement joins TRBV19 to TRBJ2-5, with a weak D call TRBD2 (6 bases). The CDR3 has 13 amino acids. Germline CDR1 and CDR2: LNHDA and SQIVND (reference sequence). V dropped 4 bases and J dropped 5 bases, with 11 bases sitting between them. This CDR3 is CASSRGREETQYF. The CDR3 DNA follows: TGTGCCAGTAGTAGGGGTCGGGAGGAGACCCAGTACTTC.

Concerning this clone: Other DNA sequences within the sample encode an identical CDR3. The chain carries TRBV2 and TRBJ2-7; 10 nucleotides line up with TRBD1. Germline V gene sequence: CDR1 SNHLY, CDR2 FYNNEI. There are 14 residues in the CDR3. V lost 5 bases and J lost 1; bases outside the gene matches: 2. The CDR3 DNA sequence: TGTGCCAGCAGTAGGACAGGGGGTTCCTACGAGCAGTACTTC. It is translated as CASSRTGGSYEQYF.

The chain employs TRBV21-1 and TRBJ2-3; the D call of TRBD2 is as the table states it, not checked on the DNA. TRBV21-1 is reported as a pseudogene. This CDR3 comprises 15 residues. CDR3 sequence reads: CASSAGVKCPDTQYF. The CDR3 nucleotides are TGTGCCAGCAGCGCGGGAGTCAAGTGCCCAGATACGCAGTATTTT.

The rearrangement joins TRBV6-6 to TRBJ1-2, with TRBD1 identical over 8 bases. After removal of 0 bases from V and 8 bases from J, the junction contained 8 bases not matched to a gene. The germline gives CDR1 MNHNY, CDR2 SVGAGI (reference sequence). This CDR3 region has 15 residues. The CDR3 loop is CASSYSRQGARGYTF. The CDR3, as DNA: TGTGCCAGCAGTTACTCGAGGCAGGGGGCGAGAGGCTACACCTTC.

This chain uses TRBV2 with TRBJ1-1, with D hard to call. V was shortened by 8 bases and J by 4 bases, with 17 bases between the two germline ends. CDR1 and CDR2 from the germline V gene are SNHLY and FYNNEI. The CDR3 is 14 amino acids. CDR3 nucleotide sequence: TGTGCCAGCTTGTTGAGGGCGGCGGGCACTGAAGCTTTCTTT. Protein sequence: CASLLRAAGTEAFF.

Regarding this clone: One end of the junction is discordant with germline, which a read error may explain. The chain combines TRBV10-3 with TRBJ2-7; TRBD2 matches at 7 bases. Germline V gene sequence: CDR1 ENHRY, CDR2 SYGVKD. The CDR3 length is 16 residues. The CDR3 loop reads CATLPSGGSDPYEQHF. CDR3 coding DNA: TGTGCCACCCTCCCGTCGGGGGGTAGCGATCCCTACGAGCAGCACTTC.